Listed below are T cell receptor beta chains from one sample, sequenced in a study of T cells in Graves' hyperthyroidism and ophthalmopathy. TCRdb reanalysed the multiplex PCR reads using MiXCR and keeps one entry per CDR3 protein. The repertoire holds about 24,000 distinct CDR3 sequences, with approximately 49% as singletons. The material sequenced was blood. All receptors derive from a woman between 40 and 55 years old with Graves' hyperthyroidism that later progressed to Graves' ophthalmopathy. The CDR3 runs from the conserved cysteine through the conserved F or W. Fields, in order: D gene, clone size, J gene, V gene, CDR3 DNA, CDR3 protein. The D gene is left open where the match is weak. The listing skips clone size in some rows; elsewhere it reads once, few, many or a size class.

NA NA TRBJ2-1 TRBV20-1 TGCAGTGCTGCCCGGGTCTCGGGCTCCTACAATGAGCAGTTCTTC CSAARVSGSYNEQFF
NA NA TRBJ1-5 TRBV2 TGTGCCAGCAGGGGGGACGGTAATCAGCCCCAGCATTTT CASRGDGNQPQHF
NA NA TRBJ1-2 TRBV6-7 TGTGCCAGCAGTAGGCTCGGGACGGTAAACTATGGCTACACCTTC CASSRLGTVNYGYTF
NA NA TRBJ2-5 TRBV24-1 TGTGCCACCAGTGCTCAGGGTGGCGAGACCCAGTACTTC CATSAQGGETQYF
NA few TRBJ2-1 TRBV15 TGTGCCACCAGCAGAGATTCCCTTTCTAGCGTACCCTTCAATGAGCAGTTCTTC CATSRDSLSSVPFNEQFF
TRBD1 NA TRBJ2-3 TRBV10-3 TGTGCCATCAGTGAGTCCCCGGGACAGGGGACAGATACGCAGTATTTT CAISESPGQGTDTQYF
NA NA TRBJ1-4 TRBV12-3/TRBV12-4 TGTGCCAGCAGTTTAACCGGCGGCTGGGGTGAAAAACTGTTTTTT CASSLTGGWGEKLFF
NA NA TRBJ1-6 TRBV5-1 TGCGTCAGTAGGCAAGATGCAGGGGCACCCCTCCACTTT CVSRQDAGAPLHF
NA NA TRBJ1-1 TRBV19 TGTGCCAGTAGTATGTGGGGGGCCACTGAAGCTTTCTTT CASSMWGATEAFF
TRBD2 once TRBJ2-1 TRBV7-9 TGTGCCAGCAGCTTAGTATTGGGGCAGGGACTAGCGGGAGGGCCGGGTGAGCAGTTCTTC CASSLVLGQGLAGGPGEQFF